This is a list of T cell receptor beta chains from one sample in a study of blood T cell repertoires in COVID-19. Clones were read by immunoSEQ multiplex PCR, and TCRdb kept only the in-frame ones, dropping some. The table includes about 200,000 clones, 81% detected once. The source material was PBMCs or T cells enriched from blood (not recorded which). The receptors here all came from a woman in her 50s with acute COVID-19. The CDR3 runs from the conserved cysteine through the conserved F or W. The D gene is left open where the match is weak. For some rows the clone size is stated as once, few or many, or as a class when expanded; others skip it.

. TRBJ1-1 TRBV6-5 . CASSYKSVNTEAFF TGTGCCAGCAGTTACAAGTCAGTGAACACTGAAGCTTTCTTT
once TRBJ2-5 TRBV6-5 . CASTRGETQYF TGTGCCAGCACCAGGGGAGAGACCCAGTACTTC
. TRBJ1-5 TRBV28 . CASSLGGYSNQPQHF TGTGCCAGCAGTTTAGGGGGGTATAGCAATCAGCCCCAGCATTTT
few TRBJ2-7 TRBV7-2 TRBD1 CASSTLPGGSYEQYF TGTGCCAGCAGCACCTTACCAGGGGGTTCCTACGAGCAGTACTTC
. TRBJ1-4 TRBV19 TRBD1 CASTVPGQIGSEKLFF TGTGCCAGTACCGTCCCGGGACAGATTGGGAGTGAAAAACTGTTTTTT
. TRBJ2-3 TRBV5-1 TRBD2 CASTHRGGRGDTQYF TGCGCCAGCACCCACCGCGGGGGGAGGGGAGATACGCAGTATTTT
. TRBJ2-2 TRBV29-1 . CSVRAGGRSGELFF TGCAGCGTTAGGGCAGGGGGGCGGTCCGGGGAGCTGTTTTTT
. TRBJ2-3 TRBV4-3 . CASSPGPGEGTQYF TGCGCCAGCAGCCCCGGGCCAGGGGAGGGGACGCAGTATTTT
. TRBJ1-5 TRBV6-5 . CASSYSTGHQPQHF TGTGCCAGCAGTTACTCGACGGGTCATCAGCCCCAGCATTTT
. TRBJ2-3 TRBV5-4 . CASSLVGSPDTQYF TGTGCCAGCAGCTTGGTTGGCAGTCCAGATACGCAGTATTTT
. TRBJ2-5 TRBV9 . CASSVYGGGETQYF TGTGCCAGCAGCGTTTATGGGGGCGGTGAGACCCAGTACTTC
. TRBJ1-2 TRBV28 . CASSLISASRDSNYGYTF TGTGCCAGCAGTTTGATTTCGGCCAGCAGGGACTCTAACTATGGCTACACCTTC
once TRBJ2-5 TRBV12-3/TRBV12-4 TRBD1 CASSYRGEETQYF TGTGCCAGCAGTTACAGGGGGGAAGAGACCCAGTACTTC
. TRBJ1-4 TRBV30 . CAWGDQTGNAEKLFF TGTGCCTGGGGGGACCAGACCGGGAATGCTGAAAAACTGTTTTTT
. TRBJ1-1 TRBV28 . CASRSEVGAFF TGTGCCAGCAGGTCGGAGGTCGGAGCTTTCTTT
. TRBJ2-3 TRBV7-2 . CASSNRDTQYF TGTGCCAGCAGCAATCGGGATACGCAGTATTTT
. TRBJ1-5 TRBV12-3/TRBV12-4 . CASSAGRDQPQHF TGTGCCAGCAGTGCAGGGAGGGATCAGCCCCAGCATTTT
. TRBJ1-2 TRBV2 TRBD1 CASSEVLGQGINTF TGTGCCAGCAGTGAAGTACTGGGACAGGGAATTAACACCTTC
. TRBJ2-2 TRBV6-6 TRBD2 CASNSGDTGELFF TGTGCCAGCAATAGCGGGGACACCGGGGAGCTGTTTTTT
. TRBJ1-1 TRBV7-9 TRBD1 CASSSGQGKAFF TGTGCCAGCAGCTCGGGACAGGGCAAAGCTTTCTTT
. TRBJ2-7 TRBV28 . CASSFSGVPSTYEQYF TGTGCCAGCAGTTTCTCGGGGGTCCCAAGTACCTACGAGCAGTACTTC
. TRBJ1-4 TRBV11-2 . CASSWGQGSEKLFF TGTGCCAGCAGCTGGGGGCAGGGAAGTGAAAAACTGTTTTTT
. TRBJ1-4 TRBV9 . CASSVGGGAHEKLFF TGTGCCAGCAGCGTAGGAGGGGGGGCTCATGAAAAACTGTTTTTT
. TRBJ2-1 TRBV19 TRBD2 CASSGWTSGFGNEQFF TGTGCCAGTAGTGGATGGACTAGCGGTTTTGGCAATGAGCAGTTCTTC
. TRBJ2-7 TRBV11-3 . CASSLGAANYEQYF TGTGCCAGCAGCTTAGGGGCAGCAAACTACGAGCAGTACTTC
once TRBJ2-7 TRBV18 . CASSPFKGHNEQYF TGTGCCAGCTCACCCTTCAAGGGGCACAACGAGCAGTACTTC
. TRBJ1-1 TRBV10-3 TRBD1 CAISRQGALSTEAFF TGTGCCATCTCGCGACAGGGGGCGTTGAGCACTGAAGCTTTCTTT
. TRBJ2-7 TRBV11-2 . CASSLSPFEQYF TGTGCCAGCAGCCTTAGCCCATTCGAGCAGTACTTC
. TRBJ1-5 TRBV6-5 . CASTSGRTLSQPQHF TGTGCCAGCACTTCAGGCAGGACACTTAGTCAGCCCCAGCATTTT
. TRBJ1-2 TRBV19 TRBD1 CASSIGQDYGYTF TGTGCCAGTAGTATTGGACAGGACTATGGCTACACCTTC
. TRBJ2-7 TRBV6-2/TRBV6-3 TRBD2 CASSQAIAGAYEQYF TGTGCCAGCAGTCAGGCCATAGCGGGGGCCTACGAGCAGTACTTC
. TRBJ2-3 TRBV7-9 . CASSSSPGGGTDTQYF TGTGCCAGCAGCTCCAGCCCCGGGGGTGGCACAGATACGCAGTATTTT
. TRBJ1-5 TRBV18 . CASSPSGTLSNQPQHF TGTGCCAGCTCACCAAGTGGGACACTTAGCAATCAGCCCCAGCATTTT
. TRBJ2-2 TRBV24-1 . CATSDTWSGTGELFF TGTGCCACCAGTGACACCTGGTCGGGCACCGGGGAGCTGTTTTTT
. TRBJ1-1 TRBV7-9 . CASSLSVNTEAFF TGTGCCAGCAGCTTATCAGTGAACACTGAAGCTTTCTTT
. TRBJ2-7 TRBV23-1 TRBD1 CASSQTGRLYEQYF TGCGCCAGCAGTCAGACAGGGAGACTCTACGAGCAGTACTTC
. TRBJ2-1 TRBV19 TRBD2 CASSNVGTNGVGEFF TGTGCCAGTAGTAATGTCGGGACTAACGGGGTTGGGGAGTTCTTC
few TRBJ2-1 TRBV30 TRBD1 CAWAGQGSDEQFF TGTGCCTGGGCGGGACAGGGAAGCGATGAGCAGTTCTTC
. TRBJ1-5 TRBV19 . CASSITGGGNQPQHF TGTGCCAGTAGTATAACGGGCGGGGGCAATCAGCCCCAGCATTTT
. TRBJ1-1 TRBV12-3/TRBV12-4 . CASSLWAAEAFF TGTGCCAGCAGTTTATGGGCAGCTGAAGCTTTCTTT
. TRBJ1-4 TRBV6-1 . CASSEVGGSGEKLFF TGTGCCAGCAGTGAAGTGGGGGGGAGTGGTGAAAAACTGTTTTTT
. TRBJ2-5 TRBV30 TRBD1 CATGTGRETQYF TGTGCCACAGGGACAGGGAGGGAGACCCAGTACTTC
. TRBJ1-4 TRBV3-1/TRBV3-2 . CASGSGSLEKLFF TGTGCCAGTGGGTCAGGCTCTCTGGAAAAACTGTTTTTT
. TRBJ1-4 TRBV2 . CASSEWATSHLFF TGTGCCAGCAGTGAGTGGGCGACGTCTCACTTGTTTTTT
. TRBJ2-2 TRBV18 TRBD1 CASSPRTGNTGELFF TGTGCCAGCTCACCACGGACAGGAAACACCGGGGAGCTGTTTTTT